Listed below are T cell receptor beta chains from one sample, sequenced in a study of untreated major depressive disorder. Generated by immunoSEQ multiplex PCR, the TCRdb table keeps only in-frame clones and is missing some. The sample includes around 13,000 clones, over 90% of them seen just once. Input material: CD4+ T cells from PBMCs. These receptors came from a man aged 25 to 45 with major depressive disorder. The CDR3 runs from the conserved cysteine through the conserved F or W. Each record gives: J gene, clone size, V gene, D gene, CDR3 protein, CDR3 DNA. The D gene is left open where the match is weak. Clone size is not always given. Where it is, it says once, few, many or a class for expanded clones.

TRBJ1-2	-	TRBV5-6	TRBD1	CASSLGRGPIYQGGYTF	TGTGCCAGCAGCTTGGGTAGGGGGCCGATCTATCAGGGTGGCTACACCTTC
TRBJ2-3	-	TRBV5-1	-	CASRGYTDTQYF	TGCGCCAGCAGGGGTTACACAGATACGCAGTATTTT
TRBJ1-1	-	TRBV5-1	TRBD1	CASSPFRGLGTEAFF	TGCGCCAGCAGCCCCTTCAGGGGGCTCGGCACTGAAGCTTTCTTT
TRBJ2-7	-	TRBV5-6	-	CASSLRGYEQYF	TGTGCCAGCAGCTTGAGGGGATACGAGCAGTACTTC
TRBJ1-2	-	TRBV9	TRBD1	CASSTGQGVYGYTF	TGTGCCAGCAGCACTGGACAGGGGGTTTATGGCTACACCTTC
TRBJ1-5	-	TRBV19	TRBD1	CASSWDRRGQPQHF	TGTGCCAGTAGCTGGGACAGGCGAGGGCAGCCCCAGCATTTT
TRBJ1-6	-	TRBV6-1	TRBD1	CASSVGQGKIPLNSPLHF	TGTGCCAGCAGTGTTGGACAGGGGAAGATCCCCCTAAATTCACCCCTCCACTTT
TRBJ1-6	once	TRBV5-6	-	CASRNRLSDSPLHF	TGTGCCAGCAGAAACAGGTTGTCGGATTCACCCCTCCACTTT
TRBJ1-1	once	TRBV5-1	-	CASSPQGSGTEAFF	TGCGCCAGCAGCCCGCAGGGGTCAGGCACTGAAGCTTTCTTT
TRBJ2-3	-	TRBV2	TRBD2	CASRGGGTDTQYF	TGTGCCTCCCGGGGGGGAGGGACAGATACGCAGTATTTT
TRBJ1-1	-	TRBV20-1	-	CSARTGTEAFF	TGCAGTGCTAGAACCGGGACTGAAGCTTTCTTT
TRBJ2-3	-	TRBV19	TRBD2	CASSKASGGPTDTQYF	TGTGCCAGTAGTAAAGCTAGCGGGGGGCCCACAGATACGCAGTATTTT
TRBJ2-1	-	TRBV29-1	TRBD2	CSVAGGLAGGLEQFF	TGCAGCGTGGCCGGGGGCCTAGCGGGGGGGTTGGAGCAGTTCTTC
TRBJ1-1	-	TRBV5-6	-	CASSLGTTGGFAEAFF	TGTGCCAGCAGCTTGGGCACTACCGGAGGGTTTGCTGAAGCTTTCTTT
TRBJ2-7	-	TRBV6-5	TRBD1	CASSYLRQGREQYF	TGTGCCAGCAGTTACTTACGACAGGGACGCGAGCAGTACTTC
TRBJ1-1	-	TRBV29-1	-	CSAPGGGTEAFF	TGCAGCGCTCCCGGGGGGGGCACTGAAGCTTTCTTT
TRBJ2-7	-	TRBV5-4	-	CASSPSPRESPYEQYF	TGTGCCAGCAGCCCAAGTCCTAGGGAAAGCCCCTACGAGCAGTACTTC
TRBJ2-2	-	TRBV29-1	-	CSVSPTGWNTGELFF	TGCAGCGTTTCCCCGACAGGATGGAACACCGGGGAGCTGTTTTTT
TRBJ1-2	-	TRBV14	-	CASSPGKGQRGGYTF	TGTGCCAGCAGCCCGGGGAAAGGGCAGAGGGGAGGCTACACCTTC
TRBJ2-3	-	TRBV6-6	-	CASSTGAGTDTQYF	TGTGCCAGCAGTACGGGGGCTGGAACAGATACGCAGTATTTT
TRBJ2-2	-	TRBV30	-	CAWTQGMVGTGELFF	TGTGCCTGGACTCAGGGAATGGTAGGAACCGGGGAGCTGTTTTTT
TRBJ2-2	-	TRBV4-2	-	CASSQVGTPWNTGELFF	TGTGCCAGCAGCCAAGTGGGGACCCCCTGGAACACCGGGGAGCTGTTTTTT
TRBJ1-1	-	TRBV18	-	CASSAQESRTEAFF	TGTGCCAGCTCCGCGCAGGAGTCGAGGACTGAAGCTTTCTTT
TRBJ2-7	few	TRBV27	-	CASSSLGAVAYEQYF	TGTGCCAGCAGTTCTCTTGGGGCGGTCGCCTACGAGCAGTACTTC
TRBJ2-1	-	TRBV25-1	-	CASSDPLKSSYNEQFF	TGTGCCAGCAGTGATCCCCTGAAGAGCTCCTACAATGAGCAGTTCTTC
TRBJ2-5	-	TRBV6-1	-	CASGRGGETQYF	TGTGCCAGCGGGAGGGGGGGAGAGACCCAGTACTTC